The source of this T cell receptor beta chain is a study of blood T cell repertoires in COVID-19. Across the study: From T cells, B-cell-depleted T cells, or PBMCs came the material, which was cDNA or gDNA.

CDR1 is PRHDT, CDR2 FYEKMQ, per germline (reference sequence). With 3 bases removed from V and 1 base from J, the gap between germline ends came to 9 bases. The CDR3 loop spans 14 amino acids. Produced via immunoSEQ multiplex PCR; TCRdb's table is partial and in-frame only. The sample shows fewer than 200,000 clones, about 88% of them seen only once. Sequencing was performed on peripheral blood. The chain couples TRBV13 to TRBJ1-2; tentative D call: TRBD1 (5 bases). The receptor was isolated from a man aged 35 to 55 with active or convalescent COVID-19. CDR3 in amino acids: CASSFLRDNYGYTF. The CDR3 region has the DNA TGTGCCAGCAGCTTCCTCAGGGATAACTATGGCTACACCTTC. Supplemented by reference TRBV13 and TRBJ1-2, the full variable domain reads AAGVIQSPRHLIKEKRETATLKCYPIPRHDTVYWYQQGPGQDPQFLISFYEKMQSDKGSIPDRFSAQQFSDYHSELNMSSLELGDSALYFCASSFLRDNYGYTFGSGTRLTVV.